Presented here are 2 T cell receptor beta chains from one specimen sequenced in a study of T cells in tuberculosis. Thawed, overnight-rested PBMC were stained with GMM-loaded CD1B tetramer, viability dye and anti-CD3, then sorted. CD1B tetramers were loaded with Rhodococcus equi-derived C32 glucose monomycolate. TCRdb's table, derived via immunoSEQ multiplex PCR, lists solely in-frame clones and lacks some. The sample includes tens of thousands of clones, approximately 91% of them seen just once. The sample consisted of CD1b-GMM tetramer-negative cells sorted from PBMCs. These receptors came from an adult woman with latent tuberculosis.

The CDR3 nucleotides are TGTGCCAGCAGCCCGGGACAGAACACCGGGGAGCTGTTTTTT. Amino acid sequence: CASSPGQNTGELFF. The chain joins TRBV5-4 to TRBJ2-2, with a possible D match to TRBD1 (6 bases). The CDR3 covers 14 residues. The germline gives CDR1 SGHNT, CDR2 YYREEE (reference sequence). The V and J ends lost 4 bases and 1 base respectively, with 8 bases between them.

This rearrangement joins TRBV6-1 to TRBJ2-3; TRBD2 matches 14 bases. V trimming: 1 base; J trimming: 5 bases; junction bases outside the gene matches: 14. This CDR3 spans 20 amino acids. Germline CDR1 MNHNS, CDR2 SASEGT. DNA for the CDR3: TGTGCCAGCAGTGAAGATTTTTGGAGACTAGCGGGAGGGGGGGGAGATACGCAGTATTTT. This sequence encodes CASSEDFWRLAGGGGDTQYF.